This TCR beta chain derives from a study of blood T cell repertoires in COVID-19. Study-level background: PBMCs, B-cell-depleted T cells, or T cells were the source of the cDNA or gDNA that made up the material.

Participant-reported clinical history was the basis for cohort assignment. Two negative PCRs, clearance, or symptom resolution had been documented for recovered Cohort 3 donors. As processed by the authors: Amplifying reference gene primers gave estimates of nucleated cell counts. TCRdb's copy holds only in-frame clones and misses some; the assay was immunoSEQ multiplex PCR. V and J calls and clone size are given by that table; D and trimming were obtained from the DNA. The repertoire has around 250,000 clones, more than 85% of them found once; the top ten carry 3.5% to 4.5%. V gave up 4 bases and J gave up 3 bases, with 16 bases separating them. The germline gives CDR1 SGHRS, CDR2 YFSETQ. The CDR3 sequence is 16 residues long.

Sequencing was performed on PBMCs or T cells enriched from blood (not recorded which). The rearrangement joins TRBV5-1 to TRBJ2-2; TRBD2 is a possible D gene (5 bases). The source of this sequence is a woman aged 25 to 39 who had recovered from COVID-19. The CDR3 loop reads CASSRNQIGDTGELFF. Here the CDR3 DNA reads TGCGCCAGCAGCCGGAACCAAATCGGGGACACCGGGGAGCTGTTTTTT.